The 25 T cell receptor beta chains below all came from one sample that was sequenced in a study of blood T cells in healthy people across ages. A second about 7 to 12 cycle PCR used barcoded and J-beta primers. TCRdb analysed the 5' RACE reads with MiXCR anew, one entry per CDR3 protein. Of almost 800,000 distinct CDR3 sequences listed, 58% are singletons. Sequencing was carried out using blood. All receptors derive from a man in his thirties or forties in good health.

A single count supports this clonotype. CDR3 sequence: CASRLSDRGYTDTQYF. DNA of the CDR3: TGTGCCAGCCGATTGTCGGACAGAGGCTACACAGATACGCAGTATTTT. This chain uses TRBV27 with TRBJ2-3; possible D gene TRBD1, 6 bases. Trimming removed 8 bases from V and 2 bases from J, with 20 bases in between. This CDR3 is built from 16 residues. Germline V gene data show CDR1 as MNHEY and CDR2 as SMNVEV (reference sequence).

The chain links TRBV29-1 to TRBJ2-7, with D unresolved. This CDR3 is 10 amino acids long. Germline assignment: CDR1 SQVTM and CDR2 ANQGSEA. Deletions cut 7 bases from V and 5 bases from J, with 9 bases between. The CDR3 DNA sequence: TGCAGCGCCCAAGCCGACGAGCAGTACTTC. Translating it yields CSAQADEQYF.

The V call is TRBV20-1, the J call TRBJ2-1, with D perhaps assigned TRBD1 or TRBD2 (6 bases each). The V end lost 3 bases, the J end lost 7 bases, and 19 bases lay between the germline ends. The germline CDR1 and CDR2 sequences are DFQATT and SNEGSKA (reference sequence). The CDR3 has 15 amino acids. CDR3 region: CSARRWGAGENEQFF. CDR3 nucleotides: TGCAGTGCTAGGAGGTGGGGGGCTGGGGAGAATGAGCAGTTCTTC.

This chain links TRBV11-1 with TRBJ2-7; 7 positions match TRBD1. Germline CDR1 SGHAT, CDR2 FQDESV (reference sequence). The CDR3 extends over 16 amino acids. V lost 5 bases, J lost 5 bases, and 15 bases stayed unmatched. In DNA form, the CDR3 reads TGTGCCAGCAGCAATGACCCAGGGGGTTCGAGAAACGAGCAGTACTTC. Amino acids: CASSNDPGGSRNEQYF.

V and J are TRBV2 and TRBJ1-4; TRBD1 is a possible D gene (6 bases). This CDR3 comprises 14 residues. Germline assignment: CDR1 SNHLY and CDR2 FYNNEI. V gave up 10 bases and J gave up 5 bases, with 17 bases separating them. Here the CDR3 reads CATTIPGVNEKLFF. The DNA of the CDR3 is TGTGCCACCACCATCCCAGGGGTGAATGAAAAACTGTTTTTT.

The rearrangement uses TRBV6-5 and TRBJ2-5; perhaps TRBD2 as D (5 bases). With 2 bases removed from V and 5 bases from J, the gap between germline ends came to 9 bases. Germline V CDR1 and CDR2: MNHEY, SVGAGI. The CDR3 sequence is 13 residues long. In nucleotides, the CDR3 is TGTGCCAGCAGTTACGCCCCGGGGGAGACCCAGTACTTC. Protein product: CASSYAPGETQYF.

This clonotype was seen a few times. Here the CDR3 reads CASSSTGRETQYF. The CDR3 DNA reads as TGTGCCAGCAGCTCGACAGGGAGAGAGACCCAGTACTTC. This chain uses TRBV7-3 with TRBJ2-5; 7 nucleotides line up with TRBD1. The CDR3 runs 13 residues. V shed 4 bases and J 4 bases; nucleotides not matched to a gene: 3. Germline V gives CDR1 SGHTA, CDR2 FQGTGA. Filled out from reference TRBV7-3 and TRBJ2-5, the complete variable domain reads GAGVSQTPSNKVTEKGKYVELRCDPISGHTALYWYRQSLGQGPEFLIYFQGTGAADDSGLPNDRFFAVRPEGSVSTLKIQRTERGDSAVYLCASSSTGRETQYFGPGTRLLVL.

The rearrangement links TRBV7-9 to TRBJ2-1; D uncertain. Trimming removed 1 base from V and 10 bases from J, with 14 bases in between. The germline gives CDR1 SEHNR, CDR2 FQNEAQ (reference sequence). This CDR3 contains 14 residues. The CDR3 here is CASSLVSPSQEQFF. The CDR3 DNA reads as TGTGCCAGCAGCTTAGTGAGCCCATCTCAAGAGCAGTTCTTC.

The genes are TRBV5-6 and TRBJ1-2; no clear D. This CDR3 contains 13 residues. Germline CDR1 SGHDT, CDR2 YYEEEE. V shed 0 bases and J shed 7 bases, with 10 bases lying between them. CDR3 DNA sequence: TGTGCCAGCAGCTTGGGGAGTCGGCGTGGCTACACCTTC. Amino acid sequence: CASSLGSRRGYTF.

This clonotype was seen just once. The CDR3 here is CASSSAGPPYEQFF. In nucleotides, the CDR3 is TGCGCCAGCAGCTCCGCCGGACCTCCCTACGAGCAGTTCTTC. The chain is built from TRBV5-1 and TRBJ2-1; D is undetermined. V shed 3 bases and J shed 10 bases, with 17 bases lying between them. This CDR3 has 14 amino acids. Germline assignment: CDR1 SGHRS and CDR2 YFSETQ.

The V gene is TRBV6-6, the J gene TRBJ1-5; D is perhaps TRBD1 (5 bases). Trimming cost V 6 bases and J 5 bases, with 23 bases left between them. Germline V gene data show CDR1 as MNHNY and CDR2 as SVGAGI (reference sequence). The CDR3 totals 17 residues. The CDR3, as DNA: TGTGCCAGCAGCTCCCCTTCCGGGACTGGTAATGATCAGCCCCAGCATTTT. Translated, it gives CASSSPSGTGNDQPQHF.

The gene calls are TRBV20-1 and TRBJ2-1, with 14 bases aligning to TRBD2. The CDR3 is 16 amino acids. Looked up from germline, CDR1 is DFQATT and CDR2 is SNEGSKA (reference sequence). Unmatched junction bases numbered 10, after V lost 4 bases and J lost 8 bases. CDR3 protein: CSAKGLAGVRPDEQFF. DNA of the CDR3: TGCAGTGCTAAGGGACTAGCGGGAGTCCGCCCCGATGAGCAGTTCTTC.

This sequence joins TRBV10-2 and TRBJ1-1; maybe TRBD1 (6 bases). The CDR3 totals 14 residues. The V gene's germline CDR1 is WSHSY and CDR2 SAAADI. The V gene lost 6 bases and the J gene lost 3 bases, with 14 bases spanning the gap. The CDR3 here is CASRANRADTEAFF. The CDR3 DNA follows: TGCGCCAGCAGGGCGAACAGGGCGGACACTGAAGCTTTCTTT.

CDR3 in amino acids: CASSPPGQTSYEQYF. In nucleotides, the CDR3 is TGTGCCAGCAGCCCCCCGGGACAGACCTCCTACGAGCAGTACTTC. The gene calls are TRBV4-2 and TRBJ2-7, with TRBD1 matching 7 bases. CDR3 length: 15 residues. The trim removed 4 bases at V and 0 bases at J, leaving 6 bases unmatched. CDR1 LGHNA and CDR2 YNFKEQ come from the germline V gene.

This clonotype came up once. CDR3 in DNA: TGCGCCAGCAGCTTCGGGACGGTTTACGGGGCTCGTTACGAGCAGTACTTC. Translating it yields CASSFGTVYGARYEQYF. The gene calls are TRBV5-1 and TRBJ2-5; D is perhaps TRBD1 or TRBD2 (5 bases each). The J call is uncertain, as TRBJ2-7 better fits the DNA end. This CDR3 has 17 amino acids. Per germline, CDR1 SGHRS and CDR2 YFSETQ.

V usage is TRBV7-9 and J usage is TRBJ1-4; no clear D gene. Deletions cut 3 bases from V and 8 bases from J, with 4 bases between. In germline, CDR1 is SEHNR, CDR2 FQNEAQ (reference sequence). CDR3 size: 11 residues. CDR3 in amino acids: CASSFQEKLFF. The CDR3 DNA follows: TGTGCCAGCAGCTTTCAAGAAAAACTGTTTTTT.

This chain connects TRBV29-1 to TRBJ2-1, with D perhaps TRBD2 (6 bases). TRBJ2-7 explains the end of the DNA better; the J call may be wrong. This CDR3 comprises 14 residues. CDR1 and CDR2 (germline): SQVTM, ANQGSEA. For the CDR3, the DNA is TGCAGCGTTAATCCCCCGGGAGATTACAATGAGCAGTACTTC. It translates to CSVNPPGDYNEQYF.

This clonotype occurred a few times. The chain carries TRBV5-6 and TRBJ1-2, with D possibly matching TRBD1 (5 bases). This CDR3 region has 13 residues. Per the germline V gene, CDR1 is SGHDT and CDR2 is YYEEEE. The ends were cut back, 0 bases at V and 4 bases at J, with 7 bases in the middle. The CDR3: CASSLVDTYGYTF. As DNA, the CDR3 is TGTGCCAGCAGCTTGGTGGACACCTATGGCTACACCTTC.

The J gene is TRBJ2-2, the V gene TRBV4-3; unclear D gene. The CDR3 extends over 16 amino acids. V lost 4 bases to trimming and J lost 6 bases, with 18 bases between them. The germline gives CDR1 LGHNA, CDR2 YSLEER. The CDR3 region is CASSPGWSLGAGELFF. The CDR3 DNA reads TGCGCCAGCAGCCCAGGCTGGTCTCTCGGCGCCGGGGAGCTGTTTTTT.

This chain uses TRBV20-1 with TRBJ2-1; D ambiguous. Germline V CDR1 and CDR2: DFQATT, SNEGSKA (reference sequence). The CDR3 has 14 amino acids. V gave up 5 bases and J gave up 4 bases, with 15 bases separating them. This CDR3 reads CSALTDARYNEQFF. The CDR3 bases are TGCAGTGCTTTGACTGACGCTCGGTACAATGAGCAGTTCTTC.

V gene TRBV2 combines with J gene TRBJ2-5; 9 nucleotides line up with TRBD1. The DNA end is a closer match to TRBJ2-7, so the J assignment may be wrong. The V gene's germline CDR1 is SNHLY and CDR2 FYNNEI. CDR3 length equals 12 residues. The CDR3 region has the DNA TGTGCCATGGGGACAGGGAACTACGAGCAGTACTTC. Protein: CAMGTGNYEQYF.

The chain carries TRBV10-3 and TRBJ1-5; TRBD1 might be the D (5 bases). Trimming took 4 bases from V and 0 from J, leaving 10 bases between them. Germline assignment: CDR1 ENHRY and CDR2 SYGVKD. The CDR3 consists of 15 residues. The CDR3 reads CAISGGIASNQPQHF. DNA of the CDR3: TGTGCCATCAGTGGGGGGATCGCTAGCAATCAGCCCCAGCATTTT.

The V call is TRBV11-1, the J call TRBJ1-6; D ambiguous. Trimming removed 5 bases at V and 7 bases at J, with 6 bases between. The CDR3 is made up of 12 amino acids. Germline CDR1 is SGHAT and CDR2 is FQDESV (reference sequence). The CDR3, as DNA: TGTGCCAGCAGCCGCGCCAATTCACCCCTCCACTTT. Its protein is CASSRANSPLHF.

This sequence joins TRBV5-1 and TRBJ1-2; TRBD1 is a possible D gene (5 bases). Trimming left V 4 bases short and J 0 bases short, with 10 bases between. CDR3 length: 14 residues. Per germline, CDR1 SGHRS and CDR2 YFSETQ. For the CDR3, the DNA is TGCGCCAGCAGCGTGACAGATCCTAACTATGGCTACACCTTC. Translated: CASSVTDPNYGYTF.

The V gene is TRBV14, the J gene TRBJ2-2; D is ambiguous. The CDR3 has 13 residues. V dropped 4 bases and J dropped 6 bases, with 9 bases sitting between them. Germline V CDR1 and CDR2: SGHDN, FVKESK. The chain's CDR3 is CASSLQRSGELFF. The CDR3 DNA follows: TGTGCCAGCAGCCTACAGCGTTCCGGGGAGCTGTTTTTT.